The 20 T cell receptor beta chains in this list originate from one sample, sequenced in a study of cytomegalovirus exposure and HLA in healthy donors (dated by TCRdb to 2016 to 2017). Library generation was performed with the immunoSEQ multiplex PCR assay. For the multiplex PCR, a mixture combining 60 forward primers for TCR Vbeta segments and 13 reverse primers for TCR Jbeta segments was used. This immuneACCESS table, as held by TCRdb, lists in-frame sequences with V and J called but not all clones. Of the missing ones, under half trace to an unresolved V gene in checked studies; the others have no known cause. The sample profile shows 100,000 or so clones; 70% to 80% of them were found once. Over 2.5% of the sample is taken by the ten largest. The material sequenced was PBMCs. These receptors came from a man between 50 and 59 years old in good health and CMV-seropositive.

The table lists this clone with a few counts. The rearrangement uses TRBV27 and TRBJ2-7; 10 positions agree with TRBD1. Losses at the gene ends were 6 bases for V and 4 bases for J; bases not matched to a gene: 21. This CDR3 spans 19 amino acids. The germline gives CDR1 MNHEY, CDR2 SMNVEV (reference sequence). CDR3 bases: TGTGCCAGCAGCCGACGAATTACTTTAGGGACAGGGGTGGAGTACGAGCAGTACTTC. It specifies CASSRRITLGTGVEYEQYF.

In DNA form, the CDR3 reads TGTGCCAGCAGCTTCGATCGACAGGGAAAGTGGTTCTTC. It codes for CASSFDRQGKWFF. The chain uses TRBV7-6 and TRBJ2-1; 7 nucleotides match TRBD1. V lost 3 bases, J lost 15 bases, and 11 bases stayed unmatched. Germline V gives CDR1 SGHVS, CDR2 FNYEAQ. The CDR3 length is 13 residues.

Comments on this clone: Distinct nucleotide sequences in the sample also encode this CDR3. In nucleotides, the CDR3 is TGTGCCAGCAGCCTCCGACTAGCGGGGCAAGAGACCCAGTACTTC. Amino acids: CASSLRLAGQETQYF. V usage is TRBV13 and J usage is TRBJ2-5; 11 bases are shared with TRBD2. Germline values: CDR1 PRHDT, CDR2 FYEKMQ (reference sequence). This CDR3 region has 15 residues. Germline trimming cut 5 bases from V and 2 bases from J; bases unmatched to any gene: 4. Filled out from reference TRBV13 and TRBJ2-5, the complete variable domain reads AAGVIQSPRHLIKEKRETATLKCYPIPRHDTVYWYQQGPGQDPQFLISFYEKMQSDKGSIPDRFSAQQFSDYHSELNMSSLELGDSALYFCASSLRLAGQETQYFGPGTRLLVL.

The chain uses TRBV5-4 and TRBJ1-2; D is unclear. Per the germline V gene, CDR1 is SGHNT and CDR2 is YYREEE (reference sequence). The CDR3 spans 14 residues. The ends were cut back, 2 bases at V and 4 bases at J, with 12 bases in the middle. CDR3 bases: TGTGCCAGCAGCTTCATGGAGGGCGGCTATGGCTACACCTTC. Translation gives CASSFMEGGYGYTF. Together with reference TRBV5-4 and TRBJ1-2, the CDR3 gives the full variable domain: ETGVTQSPTHLIKTRGQQVTLRCSSQSGHNTVSWYQQALGQGPQFIFQYYREEENGRGNFPPRFSGLQFPNYSSELNVNALELDDSALYLCASSFMEGGYGYTFGSGTRLTVV.

This chain joins TRBV29-1 and TRBJ2-5; a weak D match, TRBD1 (7 bases). The CDR3 is 13 amino acids. V lost 3 bases and J lost 1, with 9 bases in between. The germline gives CDR1 SQVTM, CDR2 ANQGSEA. The CDR3 nucleotides are TGCAGCGTTGACAGGGGGGTCCAAGAGACCCAGTACTTC. Protein sequence: CSVDRGVQETQYF.

The chain couples TRBV5-5 to TRBJ2-7, with TRBD1 matching over 7 bases. This CDR3 region has 14 residues. CDR1 is SGHKS and CDR2 is YYEKEE in the germline V gene (reference sequence). The trim removed 1 base at V and 0 bases at J, leaving 1 base unmatched. The CDR3 here is CASSLRGPSYEQYF. The CDR3 DNA reads as TGTGCCAGCAGCTTGAGGGGGCCCTCCTACGAGCAGTACTTC. The full variable domain, its missing parts supplied by reference TRBV5-5 and TRBJ2-7, is DAGVTQSPTHLIKTRGQQVTLRCSPISGHKSVSWYQQVLGQGPQFIFQYYEKEERGRGNFPDRFSARQFPNYSSELNVNALLLGDSALYLCASSLRGPSYEQYFGPGTRLTVT.

This chain connects TRBV4-2 to TRBJ2-5, with D hard to call. The CDR3 contains 15 residues. Germline V CDR1 and CDR2: LGHNA, YNFKEQ. Trimming took 4 bases from V and 5 from J, leaving 17 bases between them. CDR3 bases: TGTGCCAGCAGCCCTCAGACTGCTCCTGGGGAGACCCAGTACTTC. Translating gives CASSPQTAPGETQYF.

V usage is TRBV10-3 and J usage is TRBJ1-5, with D maybe TRBD1 (6 bases). Germline V gene lookup returns CDR1 ENHRY and CDR2 SYGVKD. The CDR3 has 14 residues. Trimming took 0 bases from V and 6 from J, leaving 9 bases between them. The chain's CDR3 is CAISESEGGQPQHF. In DNA form, the CDR3 reads TGTGCCATCAGTGAGTCCGAAGGGGGTCAGCCCCAGCATTTT.

The chain employs TRBV11-2 and TRBJ1-3; 7 bases fit TRBD1. CDR1 and CDR2 (germline): SGHAT, FQNNGV. Trimming at V came to 5 bases and at J to 2 bases, leaving 3 bases not matched to a gene. The CDR3 is 14 amino acids. CDR3 loop: CASSQGTAGNTIYF. The CDR3 coding sequence is TGTGCCAGCAGCCAAGGGACAGCTGGAAACACCATATATTTT.

The sample holds a few counts of this clone. This chain links TRBV11-2 with TRBJ1-5; D is unresolved. V was trimmed by 0 bases and J by 4 bases, leaving 4 bases between them. Germline V gives CDR1 SGHAT, CDR2 FQNNGV. The CDR3 contains 13 residues. This chain's CDR3 is CASSLDRNQPQHF. The DNA of the CDR3 is TGTGCCAGCAGCTTAGATCGGAATCAGCCCCAGCATTTT.

This clone turned up a few times. This rearrangement joins TRBV6-1 to TRBJ2-2; D is possibly TRBD2 (5 bases). The CDR3 spans 13 residues. Trimming took off 8 bases at V and 4 bases at J, with 11 bases between the two ends. Germline V gives CDR1 MNHNS, CDR2 SASEGT. The CDR3 spells CASRGPSTGELFF. Written as DNA, the CDR3 is TGTGCCAGCCGCGGGCCTAGCACCGGGGAGCTGTTTTTT.

J is TRBJ2-7 and V is TRBV2, with 9 positions matching TRBD2. Germline V gene data show CDR1 as SNHLY and CDR2 as FYNNEI. This CDR3 contains 15 residues. V lost 4 bases to trimming and J lost 3 bases; unmatched junction nucleotides: 7. CDR3 DNA: TGTGCCAGCAGTGTGGGGACTAGCCGTATCTACGAGCAGTACTTC. Encoded protein: CASSVGTSRIYEQYF.

This rearrangement joins TRBV10-1 to TRBJ1-2; 7 bases are a match to TRBD1. Germline CDR1 is WNHNN and CDR2 is SYGVQD (reference sequence). The V gene end was trimmed by 5 bases and the J gene end by 3 bases; junction bases not matched to a gene: 15. CDR3 length: 17 amino acids. For the CDR3, the DNA is TGCGCCAGCAGTACAGGGGTTCGTGTCCACCTTCACTATGGCTACACCTTC. It is translated as CASSTGVRVHLHYGYTF.

A few counts support this clone. This chain joins TRBV7-8 and TRBJ2-7, with TRBD1 matching 7 bases. J lost 12 bases, V lost 4 bases, and 9 bases had no gene match. The CDR3 totals 12 residues. In germline, CDR1 is SGHVS, CDR2 FQNEAQ. The CDR3 sequence is CASSSSTGNPYF. The DNA of the CDR3 is TGTGCCAGCAGCTCCTCGACAGGGAATCCGTACTTC.

V and J are TRBV6-1 and TRBJ2-1; 9 nucleotides agree with TRBD1. V gave up 11 bases and J gave up 10 bases; unmatched junction bases: 9. This CDR3 spans 12 amino acids. Germline V gene data show CDR1 as MNHNS and CDR2 as SASEGT. The CDR3 DNA sequence: TGTGCCGCCGACCCGACAGGGGGAGAGCAGTTCTTC. It yields the protein CAADPTGGEQFF.

The chain recombines TRBV6-1 with TRBJ1-1; D possibly corresponds to TRBD1 (5 bases). Trimming left V 6 bases short and J 10 bases short, with 18 bases between. CDR3 size: 13 residues. Germline CDR1 MNHNS, CDR2 SASEGT. CDR3 sequence: CASRPGTLSRAFF. CDR3 coding DNA: TGTGCCAGCAGGCCCGGGACTCTATCGAGAGCTTTCTTT.

The chain is built from TRBV7-2 and TRBJ2-5; 7 nucleotides match TRBD2. Germline trimming cut 5 bases from V and 1 base from J; bases unmatched to any gene: 7. CDR1 is SGHTA and CDR2 is FQGNSA in the germline V gene. This CDR3 has 15 residues. CDR3 residues: CASSLQAGTQETQYF. CDR3 bases: TGTGCCAGCAGCCTCCAAGCGGGGACCCAAGAGACCCAGTACTTC.

This clone was detected only a few times. For the CDR3, the DNA is TGCAGCGTTGAAGGAGGGCTAGCGGGAGGAGCCTACGAGCAGTACTTC. It translates to CSVEGGLAGGAYEQYF. This chain uses TRBV29-1 with TRBJ2-7; 11 bases agree with TRBD2. CDR1 SQVTM and CDR2 ANQGSEA come from the germline V gene. The CDR3 runs 16 residues. The V and J ends lost 1 base and 2 bases, in that order; junction bases with no gene match: 7.

This chain links TRBV9 with TRBJ2-3; a weak D match, TRBD2 (6 bases). The germline V gene encodes CDR1 SGDLS and CDR2 YYNGEE. The V end was cut by 0 bases, the J end by 2 bases, with 7 bases between. The CDR3 totals 14 residues. The CDR3 bases are TGTGCCAGCAGCGTAGGGACTACCACAGATACGCAGTATTTT. It codes for CASSVGTTTDTQYF.

The genes are TRBV19 and TRBJ1-5; no clear D gene. V was clipped by 4 bases and J by 1 base, with 11 bases between them. This CDR3 is built from 15 residues. The germline gives CDR1 LNHDA, CDR2 SQIVND (reference sequence). CDR3: CASSTWASSNQPQHF. DNA for the CDR3: TGTGCCAGTAGTACGTGGGCCTCGAGCAATCAGCCCCAGCATTTT.